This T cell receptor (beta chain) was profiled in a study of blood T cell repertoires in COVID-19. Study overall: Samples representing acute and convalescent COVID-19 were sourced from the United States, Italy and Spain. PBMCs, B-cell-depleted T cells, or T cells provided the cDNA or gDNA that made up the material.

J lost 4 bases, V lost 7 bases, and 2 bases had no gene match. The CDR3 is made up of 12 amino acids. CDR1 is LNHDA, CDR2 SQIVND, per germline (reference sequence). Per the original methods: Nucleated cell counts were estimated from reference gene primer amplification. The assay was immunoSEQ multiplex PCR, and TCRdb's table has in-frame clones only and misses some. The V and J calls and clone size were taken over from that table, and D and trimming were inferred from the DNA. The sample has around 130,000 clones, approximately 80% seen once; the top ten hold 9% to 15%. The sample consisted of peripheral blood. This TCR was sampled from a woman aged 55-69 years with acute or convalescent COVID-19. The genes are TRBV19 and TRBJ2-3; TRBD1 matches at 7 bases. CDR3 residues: CASTDRADTQYF. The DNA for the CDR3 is TGTGCCAGTACAGACAGGGCAGATACGCAGTATTTT.